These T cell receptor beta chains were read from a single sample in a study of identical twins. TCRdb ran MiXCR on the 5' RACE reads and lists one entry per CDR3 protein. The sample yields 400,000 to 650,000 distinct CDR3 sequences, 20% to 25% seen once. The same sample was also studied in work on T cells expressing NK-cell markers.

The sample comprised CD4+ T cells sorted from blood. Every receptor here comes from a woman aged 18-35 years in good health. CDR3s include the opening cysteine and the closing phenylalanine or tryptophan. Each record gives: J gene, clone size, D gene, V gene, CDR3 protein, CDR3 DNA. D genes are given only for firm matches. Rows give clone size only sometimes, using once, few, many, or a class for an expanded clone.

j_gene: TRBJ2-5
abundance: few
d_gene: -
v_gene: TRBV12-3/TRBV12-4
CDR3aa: CASRRTGVGGTQYF
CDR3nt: TGTGCCAGCAGGCGTACAGGGGTGGGGGGGACCCAGTACTTC

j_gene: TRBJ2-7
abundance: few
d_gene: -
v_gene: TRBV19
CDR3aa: CASSIGLSRHNYEQYF
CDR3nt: TGTGCCAGTAGTATAGGGCTTAGCCGCCACAACTACGAGCAGTACTTC

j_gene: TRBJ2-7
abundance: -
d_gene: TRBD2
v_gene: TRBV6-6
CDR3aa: CASSSWTSREQYF
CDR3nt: TGTGCCAGCAGCTCCTGGACTAGTCGCGAGCAGTACTTC

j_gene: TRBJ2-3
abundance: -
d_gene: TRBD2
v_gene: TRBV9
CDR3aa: CASSVSSGLAADTQYF
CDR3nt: TGTGCCAGCAGCGTGTCCTCGGGACTAGCGGCAGATACGCAGTATTTT

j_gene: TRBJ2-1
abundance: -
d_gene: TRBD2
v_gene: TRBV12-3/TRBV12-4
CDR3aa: CASSRYEGGGSEQFF
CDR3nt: TGTGCCAGCAGCAGATACGAAGGCGGGGGGAGCGAGCAGTTCTTC

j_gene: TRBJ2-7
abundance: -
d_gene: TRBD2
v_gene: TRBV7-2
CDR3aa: CASTRAGTSDEQYF
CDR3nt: TGTGCCAGCACCAGAGCCGGGACTAGCGACGAGCAGTACTTC

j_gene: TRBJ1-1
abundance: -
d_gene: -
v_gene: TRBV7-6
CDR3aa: CASSRQDKTEAFF
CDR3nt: TGTGCCAGCAGCCGACAAGACAAAACTGAAGCTTTCTTT

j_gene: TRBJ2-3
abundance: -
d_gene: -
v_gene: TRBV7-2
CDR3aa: CASSFSLPDTQYF
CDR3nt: TGTGCCAGCAGCTTTTCATTGCCAGATACGCAGTATTTT

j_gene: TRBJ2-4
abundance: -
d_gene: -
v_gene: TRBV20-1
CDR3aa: CSARVGGAKNIQYF
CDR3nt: TGCAGTGCTAGGGTGGGTGGAGCCAAAAACATTCAGTACTTC

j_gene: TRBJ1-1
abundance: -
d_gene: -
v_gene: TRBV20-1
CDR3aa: CSARALRGAEAFF
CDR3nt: TGCAGTGCTAGGGCGCTGCGAGGGGCTGAAGCTTTCTTT

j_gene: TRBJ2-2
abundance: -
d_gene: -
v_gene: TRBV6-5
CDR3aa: CASSYNGANTGELFF
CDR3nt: TGTGCCAGCAGTTATAATGGGGCGAACACCGGGGAGCTGTTTTTT